Presented here are 14 T cell receptor beta chains from one specimen sequenced in a study of CD8+CD57+ T cells in acquired aplastic anemia. For sequencing, patients were chosen who had shown expansion of CD8+CD57+ cells by flow cytometry. Genomic DNA served as template for TCR beta VDJ and CDR3 profiling. TCRdb reanalysed the reads using MiXCR and keeps one entry per CDR3 protein. Here the sample spans about 160,000 distinct CDR3 sequences, about two thirds being singletons. Sequences were obtained from sorted CD4+, CD8+, or CD8+CD57+ T cells (not recorded which) from PBMCs. The receptors here all came from a human donor with aplastic anemia.

The J gene is TRBJ2-7, the V gene TRBV13, with TRBD2 matching 10 bases. The V segment lost 0 bases and the J segment 3 bases; nucleotides outside the gene matches: 8. Per germline, CDR1 PRHDT and CDR2 FYEKMQ (reference sequence). CDR3 length: 17 amino acids. CDR3 coding DNA: TGTGCCAGCAGCTTAGGGTCTTCGGCTAGCGGGAGCTACGAGCAGTACTTC. Its translation: CASSLGSSASGSYEQYF.

The J gene is TRBJ2-7, the V gene TRBV19, with 10 bases matching TRBD2. The CDR3 contains 15 residues. The J segment lost 4 bases and the V segment lost 5 bases, leaving 8 bases of the junction unmatched. Germline loops: CDR1 LNHDA, CDR2 SQIVND (reference sequence). The CDR3 sequence: CASSWGTSDWYEQYF. The CDR3 coding sequence is TGTGCCAGTAGTTGGGGGACTAGCGATTGGTACGAGCAGTACTTC.

Turning to this clonotype: Mismatch with germline at one junction end may stem from a read error. The CDR3 protein is CASSLRPGANVLTF. As DNA, the CDR3 is TGTGCTAGCAGCTTAAGGCCTGGGGCCAACGTCCTGACTTTC. The V call is TRBV7-7, the J call TRBJ2-6; no reliable D call. This CDR3 is 14 amino acids long. The germline V gene has CDR1 SSHAT and CDR2 FNYEAQ (reference sequence).

In this sample, this clonotype turned up once. The chain combines TRBV5-1 with TRBJ2-7; 8 bases align to TRBD1. The CDR3 consists of 15 residues. V shed 5 bases and J 1 base; nucleotides not matched to a gene: 8. Germline V CDR1 and CDR2: SGHRS, YFSETQ. CDR3 bases: TGCGCCAGCAGGTCGTACCGGGACAGGTCCTACGAGCAGTACTTC. It codes for CASRSYRDRSYEQYF.

The genes are TRBV10-3 and TRBJ1-5, with 9 bases fitting TRBD1. This CDR3 has 16 residues. Germline trimming cut 1 base from V and 4 bases from J; bases unmatched to any gene: 5. The germline V gene has CDR1 ENHRY and CDR2 SYGVKD. The CDR3: CAISELAGTGNQPQHF. Written as DNA, the CDR3 is TGTGCCATCAGTGAGTTAGCCGGGACAGGGAATCAGCCCCAGCATTTT.

The chain has TRBV24-1 and TRBJ2-3, with TRBD1 identical over 9 bases. V lost 5 bases and J lost 10; bases outside the gene matches: 12. In germline, CDR1 is KGHDR, CDR2 SFDVKD. CDR3 length: 15 residues. The CDR3 DNA is TGTGCCACCAGTGTCCCGGGACAGGGAGCCGAGGCGCAGTATTTT. It specifies CATSVPGQGAEAQYF.

This clonotype was counted a few times. V and J are TRBV7-8 and TRBJ1-4; D is possibly TRBD1 (6 bases). V was clipped by 1 base and J by 3 bases, with 6 bases between them. Germline V lookup: CDR1 SGHVS, CDR2 FQNEAQ. This CDR3 is 14 amino acids long. CDR3 sequence (DNA): TGTGCCAGCAGCTTAGGGACAGCTAATGAAAAACTGTTTTTT. This sequence encodes CASSLGTANEKLFF.

The CDR3 reads CASSLSQRTQFF. In DNA, the CDR3 is TGTGCCAGCAGCTTAAGTCAACGGACTCAGTTCTTC. This chain joins TRBV11-2 and TRBJ2-1; D may be TRBD2 (5 bases). This CDR3 has 12 amino acids. Trimming pared 2 bases from V and 13 bases from J, leaving 12 bases between. CDR1 is SGHAT and CDR2 is FQNNGV in the germline V gene. The whole variable domain, filled in from reference TRBV11-2 and TRBJ2-1, reads EAGVAQSPRYKIIEKRQSVAFWCNPISGHATLYWYQQILGQGPKLLIQFQNNGVVDDSQLPKDRFSAERLKGVDSTLKIQPAKLEDSAVYLCASSLSQRTQFFGPGTRLTVL.

The rearrangement uses TRBV7-3 and TRBJ2-7; no clear D. V was trimmed by 4 bases and J by 3 bases, leaving 13 bases between them. Germline V gives CDR1 SGHTA, CDR2 FQGTGA. The CDR3 is made up of 14 amino acids. The CDR3 region is CASSSYRQVYEQYF. The CDR3 DNA is TGTGCCAGCAGCTCATACCGGCAAGTCTACGAGCAGTACTTC.

V gene TRBV9 combines with J gene TRBJ2-7, with D perhaps matching TRBD1 or TRBD2 (5 bases each). V lost 1 base to trimming and J lost 5 bases, with 16 bases between them. This CDR3 contains 15 residues. Germline V gene sequence: CDR1 SGDLS, CDR2 YYNGEE. The CDR3 protein is CASSVRPGTVNEQYF. The CDR3 coding sequence is TGTGCCAGCAGCGTACGGCCAGGGACGGTGAACGAGCAGTACTTC.

This clonotype was counted between two and nine times. The chain uses TRBV6-1 and TRBJ1-5, with D perhaps matching TRBD1 (5 bases). V lost 6 bases to trimming and J lost 4 bases, with 10 bases between them. The CDR3 length is 13 residues. CDR1 is MNHNS, CDR2 SASEGT, per germline. CDR3 region: CASSVPGNQPQHF. The CDR3 DNA follows: TGTGCCAGCAGCGTTCCAGGGAATCAGCCCCAGCATTTT.

This chain joins TRBV20-1 and TRBJ2-5; the match to TRBD1 covers 10 bases. The CDR3 runs to 17 residues. The J segment lost 5 bases and the V segment lost 4 bases, leaving 16 bases of the junction unmatched. Germline V gene lookup returns CDR1 DFQATT and CDR2 SNEGSKA (reference sequence). CDR3 region: CSAISQTGQGFGETQYF. CDR3 DNA sequence: TGCAGTGCTATAAGTCAGACGGGACAGGGGTTTGGGGAGACCCAGTACTTC.

The chain couples TRBV7-9 to TRBJ2-2; D is ambiguous. The ends were cut back, 7 bases at V and 6 bases at J, with 18 bases in the middle. The length of the CDR3 is 15 residues. In germline, CDR1 is SEHNR, CDR2 FQNEAQ (reference sequence). In DNA, the CDR3 is TGTGCCAGCAAGCTAGACTGGGGATTGGCCGGGGAGCTGTTTTTT. Its translation: CASKLDWGLAGELFF.

The rearrangement joins TRBV9 to TRBJ2-2; TRBD1 matches 7 bases. V lost 0 bases and J lost 6; bases outside the gene matches: 11. The germline V gene has CDR1 SGDLS and CDR2 YYNGEE. The length of the CDR3 is 17 residues. Written as DNA, the CDR3 is TGTGCCAGCAGCGTAGAGGGTCGGGACAGTTGGGCCGGGGAGCTGTTTTTT. Protein: CASSVEGRDSWAGELFF.